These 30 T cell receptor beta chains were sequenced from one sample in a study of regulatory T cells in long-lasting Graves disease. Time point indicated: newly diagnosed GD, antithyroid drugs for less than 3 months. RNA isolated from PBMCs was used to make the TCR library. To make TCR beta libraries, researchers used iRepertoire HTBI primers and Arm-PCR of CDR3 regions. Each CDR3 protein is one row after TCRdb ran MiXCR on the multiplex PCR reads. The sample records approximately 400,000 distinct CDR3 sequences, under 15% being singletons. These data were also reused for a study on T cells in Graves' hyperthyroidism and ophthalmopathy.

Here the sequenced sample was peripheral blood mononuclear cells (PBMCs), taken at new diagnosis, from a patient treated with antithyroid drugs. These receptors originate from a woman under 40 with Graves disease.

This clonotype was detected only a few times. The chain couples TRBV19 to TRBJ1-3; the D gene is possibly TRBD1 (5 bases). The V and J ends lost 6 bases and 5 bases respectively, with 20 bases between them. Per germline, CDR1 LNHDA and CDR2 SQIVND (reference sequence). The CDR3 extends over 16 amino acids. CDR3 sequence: CASRTPLPRERNTIYF. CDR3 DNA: TGTGCCAGTAGGACACCGCTTCCCAGGGAAAGAAACACCATATATTTT. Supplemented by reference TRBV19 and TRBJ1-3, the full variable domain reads DGGITQSPKYLFRKEGQNVTLSCEQNLNHDAMYWYRQDPGQGLRLIYYSQIVNDFQKGDIAEGYSVSREKKESFPLTVTSAQKNPTAFYLCASRTPLPRERNTIYFGEGSWLTVV.

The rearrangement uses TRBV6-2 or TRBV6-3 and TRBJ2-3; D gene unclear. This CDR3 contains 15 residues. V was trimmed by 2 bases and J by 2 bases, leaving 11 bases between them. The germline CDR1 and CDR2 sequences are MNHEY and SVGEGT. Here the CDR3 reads CASSYRFQNTDTQYF. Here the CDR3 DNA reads TGTGCCAGCAGTTACAGGTTCCAGAACACAGATACGCAGTATTTT.

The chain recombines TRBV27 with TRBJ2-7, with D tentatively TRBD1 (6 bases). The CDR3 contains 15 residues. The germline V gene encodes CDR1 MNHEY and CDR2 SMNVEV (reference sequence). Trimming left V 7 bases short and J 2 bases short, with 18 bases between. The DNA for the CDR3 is TGTGCCAGCAATCAAATAGGGGGATCTCCCTACGAGCAGTACTTC. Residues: CASNQIGGSPYEQYF.

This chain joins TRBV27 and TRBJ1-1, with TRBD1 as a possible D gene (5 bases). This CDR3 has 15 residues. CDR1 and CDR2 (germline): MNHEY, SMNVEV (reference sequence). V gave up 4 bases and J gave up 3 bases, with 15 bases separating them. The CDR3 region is CASSSLQGRDTEAFF. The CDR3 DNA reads TGTGCCAGCAGTTCATTGCAGGGACGGGACACTGAAGCTTTCTTT.

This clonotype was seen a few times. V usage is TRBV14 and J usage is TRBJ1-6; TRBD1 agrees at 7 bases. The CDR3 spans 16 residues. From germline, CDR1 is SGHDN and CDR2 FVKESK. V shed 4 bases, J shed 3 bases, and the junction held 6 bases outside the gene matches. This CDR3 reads CASSLTQGIYNSPLHF. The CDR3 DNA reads TGTGCCAGCAGCCTAACACAGGGGATCTATAATTCACCCCTCCACTTT. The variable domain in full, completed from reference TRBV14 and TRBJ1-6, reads EAGVTQFPSHSVIEKGQTVTLRCDPISGHDNLYWYRRVMGKEIKFLLHFVKESKQDESGMPNNRFLAERTGGTYSTLKVQPAELEDSGVYFCASSLTQGIYNSPLHFGNGTRLTVT.

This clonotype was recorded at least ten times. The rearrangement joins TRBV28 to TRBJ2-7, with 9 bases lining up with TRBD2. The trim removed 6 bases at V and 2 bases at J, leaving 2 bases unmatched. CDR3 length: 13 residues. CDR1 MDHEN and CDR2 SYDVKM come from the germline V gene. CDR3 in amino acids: CASRASGAYEQYF. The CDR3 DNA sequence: TGTGCCAGCAGGGCTAGCGGGGCCTACGAGCAGTACTTC.

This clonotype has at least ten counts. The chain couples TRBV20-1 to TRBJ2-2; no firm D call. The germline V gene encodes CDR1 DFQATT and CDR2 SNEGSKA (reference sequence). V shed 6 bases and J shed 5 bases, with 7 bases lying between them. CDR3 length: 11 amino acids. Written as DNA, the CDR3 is TGCAGTGCGCGCAGGACCGGGGAGCTGTTTTTT. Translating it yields CSARRTGELFF.

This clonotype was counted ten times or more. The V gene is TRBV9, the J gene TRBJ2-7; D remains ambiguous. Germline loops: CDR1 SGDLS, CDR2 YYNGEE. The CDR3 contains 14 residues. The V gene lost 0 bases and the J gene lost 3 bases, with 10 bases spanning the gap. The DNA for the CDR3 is TGTGCCAGCAGCGTAGGGTCAGGAGTCTACGAGCAGTACTTC. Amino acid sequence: CASSVGSGVYEQYF.

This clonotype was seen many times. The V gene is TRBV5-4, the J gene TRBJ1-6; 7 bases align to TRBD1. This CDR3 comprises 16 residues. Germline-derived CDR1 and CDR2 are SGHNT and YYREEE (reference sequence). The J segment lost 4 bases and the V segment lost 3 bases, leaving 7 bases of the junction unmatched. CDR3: CASSSNPGQYNSPLHF. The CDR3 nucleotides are TGTGCCAGCAGCTCCAACCCGGGACAGTATAATTCACCCCTCCACTTT.

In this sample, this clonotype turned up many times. The chain's CDR3 is CASSLRRGRGDTQYF. The CDR3, as DNA: TGTGCCAGCAGCCTAAGAAGGGGGCGAGGAGATACGCAGTATTTT. This chain links TRBV7-3 with TRBJ2-3, with 7 nucleotides matching TRBD1. This CDR3 spans 15 amino acids. After removal of 5 bases from V and 5 bases from J, the junction contained 10 bases not matched to a gene. Germline values: CDR1 SGHTA, CDR2 FQGTGA. The complete variable domain, with remaining parts taken from reference TRBV7-3 and TRBJ2-3, reads GAGVSQTPSNKVTEKGKYVELRCDPISGHTALYWYRQSLGQGPEFLIYFQGTGAADDSGLPNDRFFAVRPEGSVSTLKIQRTERGDSAVYLCASSLRRGRGDTQYFGPGTRLTVL.

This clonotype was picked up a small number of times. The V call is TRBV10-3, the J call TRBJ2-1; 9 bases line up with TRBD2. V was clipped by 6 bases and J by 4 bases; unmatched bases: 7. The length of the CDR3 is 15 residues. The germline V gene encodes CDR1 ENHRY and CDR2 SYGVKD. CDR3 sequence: CAIRAASGIYNEQFF. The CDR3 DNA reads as TGTGCCATCAGGGCCGCTAGCGGGATATACAATGAGCAGTTCTTC.

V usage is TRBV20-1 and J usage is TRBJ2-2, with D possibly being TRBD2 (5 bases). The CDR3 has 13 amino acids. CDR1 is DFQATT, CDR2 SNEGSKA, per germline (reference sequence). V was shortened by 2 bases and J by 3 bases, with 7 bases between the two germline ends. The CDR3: CSARLADTGELFF. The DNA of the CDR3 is TGCAGTGCTAGACTAGCCGACACCGGGGAGCTGTTTTTT.

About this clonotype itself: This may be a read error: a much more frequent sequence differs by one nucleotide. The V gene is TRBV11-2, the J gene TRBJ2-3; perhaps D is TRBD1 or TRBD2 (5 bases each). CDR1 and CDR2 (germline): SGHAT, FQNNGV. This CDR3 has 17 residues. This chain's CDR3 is CASSLCVSGLCTDAQYF. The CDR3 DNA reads TGTGCCAGCAGCTTATGCGTTTCGGGGCTCTGCACAGATGCGCAGTATTTT.

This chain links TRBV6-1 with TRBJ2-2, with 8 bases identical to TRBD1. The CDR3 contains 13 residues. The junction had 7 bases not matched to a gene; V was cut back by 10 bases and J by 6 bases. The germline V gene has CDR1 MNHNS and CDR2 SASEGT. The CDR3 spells CAIGTGASGELFF. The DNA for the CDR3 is TGTGCCATAGGGACAGGAGCTTCCGGGGAGCTGTTTTTT.

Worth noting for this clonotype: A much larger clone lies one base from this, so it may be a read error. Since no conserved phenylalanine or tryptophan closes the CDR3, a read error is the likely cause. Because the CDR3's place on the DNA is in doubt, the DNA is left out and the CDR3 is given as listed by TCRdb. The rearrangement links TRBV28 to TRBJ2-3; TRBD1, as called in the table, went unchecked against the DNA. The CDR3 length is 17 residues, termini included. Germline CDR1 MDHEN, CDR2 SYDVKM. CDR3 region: CASSSPPTGSSSYEQYL.

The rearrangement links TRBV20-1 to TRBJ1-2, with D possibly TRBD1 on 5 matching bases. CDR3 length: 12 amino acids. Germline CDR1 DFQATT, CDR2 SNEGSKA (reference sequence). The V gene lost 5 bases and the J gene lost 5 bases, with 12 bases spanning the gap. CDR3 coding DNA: TGCAGTGCTGGGAGGGACCATTATGGCTACACCTTC. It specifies CSAGRDHYGYTF.

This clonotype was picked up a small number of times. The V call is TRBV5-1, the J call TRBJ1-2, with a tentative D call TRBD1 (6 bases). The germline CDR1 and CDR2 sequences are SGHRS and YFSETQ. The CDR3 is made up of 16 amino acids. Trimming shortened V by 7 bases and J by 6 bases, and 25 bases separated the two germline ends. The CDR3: CASRDRLGVKSHGYTF. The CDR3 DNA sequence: TGCGCCAGCCGAGACAGGCTGGGCGTAAAGTCCCATGGCTACACCTTC.

In nucleotides, the CDR3 is TGTGCCACCAGTGATTCCTGGGAAACCGGGGAGCTGTTTTTT. Translation gives CATSDSWETGELFF. The rearrangement links TRBV24-1 to TRBJ2-2; D call uncertain. CDR1 is KGHDR and CDR2 is SFDVKD in the germline V gene. Trimming removed 2 bases from V and 5 bases from J, with 8 bases in between. The CDR3 is 14 residues long.

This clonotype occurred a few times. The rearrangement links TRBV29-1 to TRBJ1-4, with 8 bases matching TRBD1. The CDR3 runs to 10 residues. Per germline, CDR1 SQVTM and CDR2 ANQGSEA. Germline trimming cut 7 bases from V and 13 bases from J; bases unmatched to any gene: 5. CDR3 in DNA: TGCAGCGCAGGGGGCGAGGTACTGTTTTTT. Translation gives CSAGGEVLFF.

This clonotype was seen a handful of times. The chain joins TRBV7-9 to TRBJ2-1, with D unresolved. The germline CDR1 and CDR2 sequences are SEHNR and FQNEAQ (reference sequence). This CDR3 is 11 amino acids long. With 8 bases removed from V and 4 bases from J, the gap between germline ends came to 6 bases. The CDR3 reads CASRQYNEQFF. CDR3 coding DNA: TGTGCCAGCCGACAATACAATGAGCAGTTCTTC.

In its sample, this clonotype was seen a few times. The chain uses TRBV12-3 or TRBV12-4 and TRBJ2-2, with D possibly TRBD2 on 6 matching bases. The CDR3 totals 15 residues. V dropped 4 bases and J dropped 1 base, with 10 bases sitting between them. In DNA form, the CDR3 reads TGTGCCAGCAGTTGGGGACTGCTGAACACCGGGGAGCTGTTTTTT. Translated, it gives CASSWGLLNTGELFF.

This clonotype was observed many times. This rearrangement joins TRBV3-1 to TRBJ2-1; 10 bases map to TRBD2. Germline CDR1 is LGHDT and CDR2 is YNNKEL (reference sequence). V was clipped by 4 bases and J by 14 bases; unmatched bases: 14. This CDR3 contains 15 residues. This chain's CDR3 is CASSPPLEREGLEFF. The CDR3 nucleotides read TGTGCCAGCAGCCCCCCCCTTGAGCGGGAGGGCTTGGAGTTCTTC.

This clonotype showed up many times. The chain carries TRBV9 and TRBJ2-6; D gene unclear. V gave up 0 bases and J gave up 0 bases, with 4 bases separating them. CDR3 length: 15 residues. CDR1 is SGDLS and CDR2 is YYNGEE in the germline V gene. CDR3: CASSVAGSGANVLTF. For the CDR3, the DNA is TGTGCCAGCAGCGTAGCTGGCTCTGGGGCCAACGTCCTGACTTTC.

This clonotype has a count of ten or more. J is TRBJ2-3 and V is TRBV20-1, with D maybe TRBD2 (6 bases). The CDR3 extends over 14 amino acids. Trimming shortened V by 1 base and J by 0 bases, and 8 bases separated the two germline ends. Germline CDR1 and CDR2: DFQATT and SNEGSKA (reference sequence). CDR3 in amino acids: CSARVRESTDTQYF. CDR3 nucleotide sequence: TGCAGTGCTAGAGTGCGGGAAAGCACAGATACGCAGTATTTT.

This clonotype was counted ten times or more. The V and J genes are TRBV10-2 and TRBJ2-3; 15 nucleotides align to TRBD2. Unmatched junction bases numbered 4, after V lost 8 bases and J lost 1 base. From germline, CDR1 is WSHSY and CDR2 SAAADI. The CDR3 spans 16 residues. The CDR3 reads CASGTSGRTRTDTQYF. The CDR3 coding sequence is TGCGCCAGCGGGACTAGCGGGAGGACCCGCACAGATACGCAGTATTTT.

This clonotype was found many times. The CDR3 is CAWSPTSGSYNEQFF. The CDR3 coding sequence is TGTGCCTGGAGTCCAACTAGCGGGAGTTATAATGAGCAGTTCTTC. This chain joins TRBV30 and TRBJ2-1; TRBD2 aligns across 11 bases. V was clipped by 2 bases and J by 7 bases; unmatched bases: 7. The CDR3 covers 15 residues. Germline CDR1 and CDR2: GTSNPN and SVGIG (reference sequence).

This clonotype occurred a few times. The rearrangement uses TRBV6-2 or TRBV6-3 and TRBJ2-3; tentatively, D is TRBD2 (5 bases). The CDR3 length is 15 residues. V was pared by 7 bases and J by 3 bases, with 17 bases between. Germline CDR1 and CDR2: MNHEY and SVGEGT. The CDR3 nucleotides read TGTGCCAGCAACCAGAGTAGCGTTTGGACAGATACGCAGTATTTT. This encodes CASNQSSVWTDTQYF.

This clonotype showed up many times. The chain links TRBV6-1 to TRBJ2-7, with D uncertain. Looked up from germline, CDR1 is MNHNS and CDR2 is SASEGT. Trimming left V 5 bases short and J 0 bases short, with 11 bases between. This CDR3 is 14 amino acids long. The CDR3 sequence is CASSPDTSSYEQYF. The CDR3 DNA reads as TGTGCCAGCAGTCCCGACACAAGCTCCTACGAGCAGTACTTC.

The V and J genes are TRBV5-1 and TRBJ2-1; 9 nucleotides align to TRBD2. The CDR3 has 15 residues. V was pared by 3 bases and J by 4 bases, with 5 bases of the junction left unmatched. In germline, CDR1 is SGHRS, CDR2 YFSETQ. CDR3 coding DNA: TGCGCCAGCAGCTCCCTAGCGGGAACGTACAATGAGCAGTTCTTC. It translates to CASSSLAGTYNEQFF.

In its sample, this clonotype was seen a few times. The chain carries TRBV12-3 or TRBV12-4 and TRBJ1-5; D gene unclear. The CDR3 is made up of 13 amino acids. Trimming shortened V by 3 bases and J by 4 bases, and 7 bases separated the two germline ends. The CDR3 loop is CASSLYGNQPQHF. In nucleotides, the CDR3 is TGTGCCAGCAGTTTGTATGGAAATCAGCCCCAGCATTTT.